What follows is one T cell receptor (beta chain) and its context. Its antigen is not known. These data come from a study of cytomegalovirus exposure and HLA in healthy donors. About the research overall: HLA-typed donors were the source of about 85 million unique TCRs, which an early data release held. Findings of the study overall: Across donors, presence/absence analyses took sequencing depth to be roughly uniform. HLA alleles showed associations with 15,000 to 20,000 TCR beta sequences in a later analysis, at a 0.05 false discovery rate.

V was pared by 5 bases and J by 4 bases, with 12 bases between. Germline assignment: CDR1 SGHTA and CDR2 FQGNSA. The CDR3 length is 14 residues. Researchers ran the PCR with 60 Vbeta and 13 Jbeta primers. Generated by immunoSEQ multiplex PCR, the TCRdb table keeps only in-frame clones and is missing some. The data hold about 59,000 clones, with less than 85% observed a single time. Sequenced material: PBMCs. The V call is TRBV7-2, the J call TRBJ2-1; perhaps TRBD2 as D (5 bases). This receptor was taken from a man younger than 40 in good health and CMV-seropositive. In nucleotides, the CDR3 is TGTGCCAGCAGCCAGTTGAGAGGGTACAATGAGCAGTTCTTC. Translated: CASSQLRGYNEQFF.